This passage covers 6 T cell receptor beta chains from one sample sequenced in a study of T cells after yellow fever vaccination. In TCRdb, the 5' RACE reads were re-called with MiXCR into one record per CDR3 protein. The sample shows just under 600,000 distinct CDR3 sequences, approximately 12% of them seen only once. The sample was PBMCs, taken on the day of the yellow fever booster vaccination. These receptors were obtained from a man aged 30 to 39 who received the YFV17D yellow fever vaccine.

The chain joins TRBV10-3 to TRBJ2-2; 13 nucleotides align to TRBD2. CDR1 is ENHRY, CDR2 SYGVKD, per germline. The V segment lost 6 bases and the J segment 2 bases; nucleotides outside the gene matches: 12. CDR3 size: 19 residues. The CDR3 is CAIRVIPTSGRTNTGELFF. DNA for the CDR3: TGTGCCATCAGGGTCATCCCGACTAGCGGGAGGACCAACACCGGGGAGCTGTTTTTT.

The rearrangement links TRBV11-2 to TRBJ2-5; 7 bases line up with TRBD1. Germline V CDR1 and CDR2: SGHAT, FQNNGV. The CDR3 is 15 residues long. V dropped 0 bases and J dropped 7; count of bases not matched to a gene: 8. Here the CDR3 DNA reads TGTGCCAGCAGCTTAGACGGACAGGCCGGAGGGACCCAGTACTTC. Its translation is CASSLDGQAGGTQYF.

The chain has TRBV6-1 and TRBJ1-5; TRBD1 matches at 7 bases. Looked up from germline, CDR1 is MNHNS and CDR2 is SASEGT. The V and J ends lost 7 bases and 3 bases, in that order; junction bases with no gene match: 6. The CDR3 contains 14 residues. The CDR3 sequence: CASKAGQFNQPQHF. The CDR3 DNA follows: TGTGCCAGCAAAGCGGGACAGTTCAATCAGCCCCAGCATTTT.

The chain couples TRBV30 to TRBJ2-6; TRBD2 agrees at 12 bases. Germline CDR1 GTSNPN, CDR2 SVGIG (reference sequence). This CDR3 region has 17 residues. Trimming at V came to 1 base and at J to 2 bases, leaving 3 bases not matched to a gene. CDR3 coding DNA: TGTGCCTGGAGTGGACTAGCGGGAGTTGCTGGGGCCAACGTCCTGACTTTC. Translation gives CAWSGLAGVAGANVLTF.

This clonotype was counted only a few times. The chain employs TRBV4-2 and TRBJ2-7; 8 bases align to TRBD2. Germline CDR1 LGHNA, CDR2 YNFKEQ. The CDR3 is 16 amino acids. Trimming cost V 0 bases and J 6 bases; bases outside gene matches: 10. The DNA for the CDR3 is TGTGCCAGCAGCCAAGATCGCCCGGGAGGGCCGCCCGAGCAGTACTTC. Translating gives CASSQDRPGGPPEQYF.

The chain carries TRBV5-1 and TRBJ2-5; no clear D gene. Germline CDR1 is SGHRS and CDR2 is YFSETQ. V was clipped by 0 bases and J by 1 base, with 13 bases between them. The CDR3 is 16 amino acids. The CDR3 nucleotides are TGCGCCAGCAGCTTGGAAAGGACCGGTGTCCAAGAGACCCAGTACTTC. Its protein is CASSLERTGVQETQYF.